The 6 T cell receptor beta chains in this list originate from one sample, sequenced in a study of T cell responses to AZD1222 COVID-19 vaccine. The table came from immunoSEQ multiplex PCR; TCRdb's copy has only in-frame clones and leaves some out. Of more than 100,000 clones in the sample, around 90% were seen once. The material sequenced was peripheral blood, taken 28 days after the second AZD1222 dose. The receptors come from an adult who received the AZD1222 COVID-19 vaccine.

The chain is built from TRBV7-8 and TRBJ1-1, with TRBD1 matching over 10 bases. The CDR3 loop spans 15 amino acids. CDR1 and CDR2 from the germline V gene are SGHVS and FQNEAQ. Trimming took 0 bases from V and 4 from J; bases not matched to a gene: 2. CDR3 region: CASSLAGDRGTEAFF. As DNA, the CDR3 is TGTGCCAGCAGCTTAGCGGGGGACAGGGGCACTGAAGCTTTCTTT.

The chain has TRBV19 and TRBJ1-1; D uncertain. CDR3 length: 13 residues. CDR1 is LNHDA and CDR2 is SQIVND in the germline V gene (reference sequence). Trimming took off 5 bases at V and 2 bases at J, with 9 bases between the two ends. The CDR3 protein is CASSPQENTEAFF. The CDR3 bases are TGTGCCAGTAGTCCTCAGGAAAACACTGAAGCTTTCTTT.

J is TRBJ1-2 and V is TRBV24-1; the D gene is possibly TRBD1 (5 bases). V lost 4 bases and J lost 6, with 8 bases in between. The germline gives CDR1 KGHDR, CDR2 SFDVKD. CDR3 size: 12 residues. Here the CDR3 DNA reads TGTGCCACCAGTGACAGGGAGGATGGCTACACCTTC. This gives the protein CATSDREDGYTF.

This chain joins TRBV6-5 and TRBJ2-6; TRBD1 might be the D (6 bases). This CDR3 has 15 amino acids. Trimming removed 6 bases from V and 2 bases from J, with 11 bases in between. Per germline, CDR1 MNHEY and CDR2 SVGAGI. CDR3 in amino acids: CASSLQGTGANVLTF. CDR3 sequence (DNA): TGTGCCAGCAGCCTACAGGGAACTGGGGCCAACGTCCTGACTTTC.

The J gene is TRBJ2-2, the V gene TRBV4-3; D remains ambiguous. Trimming removed 0 bases at V and 3 bases at J, with 8 bases between. The CDR3 spans 15 residues. Germline CDR1 and CDR2: LGHNA and YSLEER. The CDR3 spells CASSQDAVYTGELFF. CDR3 DNA: TGCGCCAGCAGCCAAGACGCAGTATACACCGGGGAGCTGTTTTTT.

The V call is TRBV30, the J call TRBJ2-7; D is unclear. V was cut by 0 bases and J by 7 bases, with 7 bases left in between. This CDR3 contains 11 residues. Germline V gene lookup returns CDR1 GTSNPN and CDR2 SVGIG (reference sequence). CDR3 protein: CAWSVVGEQYF. The CDR3 DNA is TGTGCCTGGAGTGTAGTGGGAGAGCAGTACTTC.